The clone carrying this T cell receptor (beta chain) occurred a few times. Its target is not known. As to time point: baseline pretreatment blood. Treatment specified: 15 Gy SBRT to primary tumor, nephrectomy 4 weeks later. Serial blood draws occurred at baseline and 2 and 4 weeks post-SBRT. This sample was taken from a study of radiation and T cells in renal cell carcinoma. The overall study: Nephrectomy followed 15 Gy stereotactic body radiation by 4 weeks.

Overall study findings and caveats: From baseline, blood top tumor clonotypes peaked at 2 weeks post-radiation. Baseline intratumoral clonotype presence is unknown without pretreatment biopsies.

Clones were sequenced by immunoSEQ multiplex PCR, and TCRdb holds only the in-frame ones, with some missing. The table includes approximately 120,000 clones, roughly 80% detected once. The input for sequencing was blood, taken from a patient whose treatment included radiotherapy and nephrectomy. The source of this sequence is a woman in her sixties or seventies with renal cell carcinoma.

CDR3 DNA sequence: TGTGCCACCAGCAGAGATAAGCAGGGGGCGCAAGGCTACACCTTC. Residues: CATSRDKQGAQGYTF. The V and J genes are TRBV15 and TRBJ1-2; 8 positions agree with TRBD1. The CDR3 is made up of 15 amino acids. In germline, CDR1 is LNHNV, CDR2 YYDKDF (reference sequence). V lost 0 bases, J lost 8 bases, and 8 bases stayed unmatched.